This T cell receptor (beta chain) was sequenced for a study of blood T cells in healthy people across ages. At the level of the study: About one barcoded TCR beta cDNA was captured per two T cells. Broader study findings: Among T cells, TCR beta diversity per million cells dropped roughly linearly as age rose. Long-lived donors exceeded aged donors in naive CD4+ cells and diversity.

A second PCR, run for roughly 6 to 11 cycles, used a sample-barcoded 5' primer plus a J-beta primer mix. TCRdb independently ran MiXCR on the 5' RACE reads; one entry per CDR3 protein. Found here are some 1 million distinct CDR3 sequences, 35% to 55% of them singletons; the top ten hold approximately 17%. CDR3 size: 14 residues. CDR1 is LGHDT, CDR2 YNNKEL, per germline (reference sequence). The V end was cut by 2 bases, the J end by 4 bases, with 10 bases between. Concerning this clonotype itself: The antigen is unknown.

Donors each provided roughly 10 milliliters of peripheral blood. The specimen sequenced was blood. This TCR came from a woman aged 55-69 years in good health. This chain uses TRBV3-1 with TRBJ2-3; D is undetermined. CDR3 loop: CASSQKNLADTQYF. Written as DNA, the CDR3 is TGTGCCAGCAGCCAAAAAAACCTAGCAGATACGCAGTATTTT.